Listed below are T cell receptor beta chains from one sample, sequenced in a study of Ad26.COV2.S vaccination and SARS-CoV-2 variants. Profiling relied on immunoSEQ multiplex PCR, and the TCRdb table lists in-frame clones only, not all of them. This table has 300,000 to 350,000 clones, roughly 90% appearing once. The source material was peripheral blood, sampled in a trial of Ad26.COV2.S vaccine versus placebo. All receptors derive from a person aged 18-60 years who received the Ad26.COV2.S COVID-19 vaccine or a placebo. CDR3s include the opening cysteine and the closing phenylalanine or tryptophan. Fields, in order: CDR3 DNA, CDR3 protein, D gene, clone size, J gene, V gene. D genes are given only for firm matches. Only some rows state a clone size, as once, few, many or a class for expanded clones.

DNA: TGTGCCAGCAGTTTAACCTACGAGCAGTACTTC
CDR3: CASSLTYEQYF
D: -
size: -
J: TRBJ2-7
V: TRBV28

DNA: TGTGCCAGCAGCGTAGTAGCGGGGGGGCACAATGAGCAGTTCTTC
CDR3: CASSVVAGGHNEQFF
D: TRBD2
size: -
J: TRBJ2-1
V: TRBV9

DNA: TGTGCCAGTAGTATAGCCCGGACAGGTTTTGACTACACCTTC
CDR3: CASSIARTGFDYTF
D: TRBD1
size: -
J: TRBJ1-2
V: TRBV19

DNA: TGTGCCAGCAGCTCCGCCTCTGAGGGTCTCGTTGGCTACACCTTC
CDR3: CASSSASEGLVGYTF
D: -
size: -
J: TRBJ1-2
V: TRBV7-9

DNA: TGTGCCAGCATTCCGCGGGGGGGGGATGAGCAGTTCTTC
CDR3: CASIPRGGDEQFF
D: TRBD2
size: -
J: TRBJ2-1
V: TRBV12-3/TRBV12-4

DNA: TGTGCCAGCTCCCTTACAGATAAAGGGGAAAAACTGTTTTTT
CDR3: CASSLTDKGEKLFF
D: -
size: few
J: TRBJ1-4
V: TRBV18

DNA: TGTGCCAGCAGGACGGCGGGGAAAGAGACCCAGTACTTC
CDR3: CASRTAGKETQYF
D: -
size: -
J: TRBJ2-5
V: TRBV27

DNA: TGCGCCAGCTTTAGGGAAGCGGGTACATCCTACAATGAGCAGTTCTTC
CDR3: CASFREAGTSYNEQFF
D: -
size: -
J: TRBJ2-1
V: TRBV5-1

DNA: TGTGCCAGCAGACCCCCCGGGAAGGTTAATTCACCCCTCCACTTT
CDR3: CASRPPGKVNSPLHF
D: -
size: -
J: TRBJ1-6
V: TRBV7-2

DNA: TGTGCCAGCAAATTGGAGCGGGTGACCTACAATGAGCAGTTCTTC
CDR3: CASKLERVTYNEQFF
D: -
size: once
J: TRBJ2-1
V: TRBV13

DNA: TGTGCCTGGAGTGTGGGGCTTGGCTACACCTTC
CDR3: CAWSVGLGYTF
D: -
size: -
J: TRBJ1-2
V: TRBV30

DNA: TGTGCCAGCAGCTTGGTGGGGCGAAAAGAGACCCAGTACTTC
CDR3: CASSLVGRKETQYF
D: -
size: -
J: TRBJ2-5
V: TRBV5-8

DNA: TGTGCCAGCAGTTTAACAGGGTATAGAATTTCCTCCTACGAGCAGTACTTC
CDR3: CASSLTGYRISSYEQYF
D: -
size: -
J: TRBJ2-7
V: TRBV28

DNA: TGCGCCAGCAGCTTGGACAGGGGCGCTATCTATGGCTACACCTTC
CDR3: CASSLDRGAIYGYTF
D: TRBD1
size: -
J: TRBJ1-2
V: TRBV5-1

DNA: TGTGCCAGCAGACAGGGAGGGTCGGCTTTCTTT
CDR3: CASRQGGSAFF
D: -
size: once
J: TRBJ1-1
V: TRBV28

DNA: TGTGCCAGCAGGGTACCGACAGGGGAAGCTAGTCAGCCCCAGCATTTT
CDR3: CASRVPTGEASQPQHF
D: TRBD1
size: -
J: TRBJ1-5
V: TRBV28

DNA: TGTGCCAGCTCACCGTTATCCGGGACAGGGATATACACTGAAGCTTTCTTT
CDR3: CASSPLSGTGIYTEAFF
D: TRBD1
size: -
J: TRBJ1-1
V: TRBV18

DNA: TGTGCCAGCAGCCCAGGGGCGCTTAATGAAAAACTGTTTTTT
CDR3: CASSPGALNEKLFF
D: -
size: -
J: TRBJ1-4
V: TRBV7-9

DNA: TGTGCCAGCAGCTTACAGACAGGATCGAACGAGCAGTACTTC
CDR3: CASSLQTGSNEQYF
D: -
size: -
J: TRBJ2-7
V: TRBV7-9

DNA: TGCGCCAGCAGCCCAATCTCAGACGGCGGAGGAAGCACCTTC
CDR3: CASSPISDGGGSTF
D: -
size: -
J: TRBJ1-2
V: TRBV4-3

DNA: TGCGCCAGCAGCTTGGAAGGGGGGGCGTACGATACGCAGTATTTT
CDR3: CASSLEGGAYDTQYF
D: -
size: -
J: TRBJ2-3
V: TRBV5-1

DNA: TGTGCCAGCAGCATACAGGGGGTATGGACTGAAGCTTTCTTT
CDR3: CASSIQGVWTEAFF
D: TRBD1
size: -
J: TRBJ1-1
V: TRBV6-2/TRBV6-3

DNA: TGTGCCAGCAGCTTAGGGGGGGCCGGCGTACAGCCCCAGCATTTT
CDR3: CASSLGGAGVQPQHF
D: -
size: once
J: TRBJ1-5
V: TRBV7-2

DNA: TGTGCCAGCAGTGAGTCGGCACAGCCGCCAGAAAGTTATGGCTACACCTTC
CDR3: CASSESAQPPESYGYTF
D: -
size: -
J: TRBJ1-2
V: TRBV2

DNA: TGCGCCAGCAGCCCCGAACGGGGGTGGTATGGCTACACCTTC
CDR3: CASSPERGWYGYTF
D: -
size: few
J: TRBJ1-2
V: TRBV5-1

DNA: TGTGCCAGCAGGACTACAGGGGGGAATCAGCCCCAGCATTTT
CDR3: CASRTTGGNQPQHF
D: TRBD1
size: -
J: TRBJ1-5
V: TRBV6-5

DNA: TGTGCCAGCAGCGAAAAACTAGCGGGAGGGATTAGATTTCGCAATGAGCAGTTCTTC
CDR3: CASSEKLAGGIRFRNEQFF
D: TRBD2
size: few
J: TRBJ2-1
V: TRBV7-3

DNA: TGTGCCACCGGACGGGAAAACACCGGGGAGCTGTTTTTT
CDR3: CATGRENTGELFF
D: -
size: -
J: TRBJ2-2
V: TRBV6-6

DNA: TGTGCCAGCAGTGAAACACTAGTGGGCAAAAACATTCAGTACTTC
CDR3: CASSETLVGKNIQYF
D: -
size: -
J: TRBJ2-4
V: TRBV2

DNA: TGTGCCAGCAGCTTGGAGCGGGGGGTCTCCTACGAGCAGTACTTC
CDR3: CASSLERGVSYEQYF
D: TRBD2
size: -
J: TRBJ2-7
V: TRBV5-4

DNA: TGTGCCAGTAGGGGACAGGGGGAGAACGAGCAGTACTTC
CDR3: CASRGQGENEQYF
D: TRBD1
size: -
J: TRBJ2-7
V: TRBV19

DNA: TGTGCCAGCAGTGAATCTGGGGTTGTAACTGAAGCTTTCTTT
CDR3: CASSESGVVTEAFF
D: -
size: once
J: TRBJ1-1
V: TRBV2

DNA: TGTGCCAGCAGCCCGACGGGCGAGCAGTACTTC
CDR3: CASSPTGEQYF
D: -
size: -
J: TRBJ2-7
V: TRBV28

DNA: TGTGCCAGCAGCGCACTAGCGGGAGCAGGTAGTGAGCAGTTCTTC
CDR3: CASSALAGAGSEQFF
D: TRBD2
size: -
J: TRBJ2-1
V: TRBV5-4

DNA: TGTGCCAGCAGTTTAAGGGGCTCTGGAAACACCATATATTTT
CDR3: CASSLRGSGNTIYF
D: -
size: -
J: TRBJ1-3
V: TRBV27

DNA: TGTGCCATCAGTGAGTGGGGGGAAAGTGAGCAGTTCTTC
CDR3: CAISEWGESEQFF
D: -
size: once
J: TRBJ2-1
V: TRBV10-3

DNA: TGCGCCAGCAGCCTCGACGGAAGCGGGGGGGGTTCAGATACGCAGTATTTT
CDR3: CASSLDGSGGGSDTQYF
D: TRBD2
size: -
J: TRBJ2-3
V: TRBV4-3

DNA: TGCAGCGTTCACGGCTCGGGGGGCGCGACCACTGAAGCTTTCTTT
CDR3: CSVHGSGGATTEAFF
D: -
size: -
J: TRBJ1-1
V: TRBV29-1

DNA: TGTGCCAGCAGTGAAAAGCAGGGGTTCACTGAAGCTTTCTTT
CDR3: CASSEKQGFTEAFF
D: -
size: -
J: TRBJ1-1
V: TRBV25-1

DNA: TGTGCCAGCAGCTTAGGGGCGATAAATTCACCCCTCCACTTT
CDR3: CASSLGAINSPLHF
D: -
size: -
J: TRBJ1-6
V: TRBV7-2

DNA: TGTGCAAGTCGCTTAGATGCCAACCCGGGGCGGGGACTAGCGGGAGCTGGGTCAGATACGCAGTATTTT
CDR3: CASRLDANPGRGLAGAGSDTQYF
D: -
size: -
J: TRBJ2-3
V: TRBV12-2

DNA: TGTGCCAGCACCTCGTTGCTCGGACAGGGGCTTAACTATGGCTACACCTTC
CDR3: CASTSLLGQGLNYGYTF
D: TRBD1
size: -
J: TRBJ1-2
V: TRBV2

DNA: TGTGCCAGCAGCCGTAGGTCCGGGACTAGCGGGGGGGGTGAGCAGTTCTTC
CDR3: CASSRRSGTSGGGEQFF
D: TRBD2
size: -
J: TRBJ2-1
V: TRBV11-2

DNA: TGTGCCAGCAGTTTATATGGGCGAACTGAAGCTTTCTTT
CDR3: CASSLYGRTEAFF
D: -
size: -
J: TRBJ1-1
V: TRBV27

DNA: TGTGCCATCCGGCCAGGGTTGGACGGTGAGGAGCAGTACTTC
CDR3: CAIRPGLDGEEQYF
D: -
size: once
J: TRBJ2-7
V: TRBV10-3

DNA: TGTGCCAGCAGAAAGACTAGCGGGAGCTACGAGCAGTACTTC
CDR3: CASRKTSGSYEQYF
D: TRBD2
size: -
J: TRBJ2-7
V: TRBV6-5

DNA: TGTGCCAGCAGTTTGGACCCTCGAAACACTGAAGCTTTCTTT
CDR3: CASSLDPRNTEAFF
D: -
size: -
J: TRBJ1-1
V: TRBV28

DNA: TGTGCCAGCATGGGACAGCCTCAAGAGACCCAGTACTTC
CDR3: CASMGQPQETQYF
D: TRBD1
size: once
J: TRBJ2-5
V: TRBV28

DNA: TGTGCCAGCAGACAGGGTCCCGGGGAGCTGTTTTTT
CDR3: CASRQGPGELFF
D: -
size: -
J: TRBJ2-2
V: TRBV12-3/TRBV12-4

DNA: TGTGCCAGCAGCTTAGTAGGGACGAAGGGCTACACCTTC
CDR3: CASSLVGTKGYTF
D: -
size: -
J: TRBJ1-2
V: TRBV11-2

DNA: TGTGCCAGCTCCTTACGGTTGGACCAGCGGGGATACAATGAGCAGTTCTTC
CDR3: CASSLRLDQRGYNEQFF
D: TRBD2
size: -
J: TRBJ2-1
V: TRBV27

DNA: TGTGCCAGCAGCCAAGTGAGGGGGCCTTCTTACGAGCAGTACTTC
CDR3: CASSQVRGPSYEQYF
D: TRBD1
size: -
J: TRBJ2-7
V: TRBV14

DNA: TGTGCCATCGGCACAGGTTTAGGCTACACCTTC
CDR3: CAIGTGLGYTF
D: -
size: -
J: TRBJ1-2
V: TRBV10-3

DNA: TGTGCCAGCAGCTTAGATTTGACAGCCAGGAATGAGCAGTTCTTC
CDR3: CASSLDLTARNEQFF
D: -
size: -
J: TRBJ2-1
V: TRBV11-2

DNA: TGTGCCAGCAGGCCAGACAGGGACTACACCGGGGAGCTGTTTTTT
CDR3: CASRPDRDYTGELFF
D: -
size: -
J: TRBJ2-2
V: TRBV2

DNA: TGTGCCAGCAGCCAAGACTCGACAGGGACTGAAAAACTGTTTTTT
CDR3: CASSQDSTGTEKLFF
D: TRBD1
size: -
J: TRBJ1-4
V: TRBV4-2